A selection of T cell receptor beta chains follows, all from one sample in a study of OX40 agonist ivuxolimab in advanced cancers. TCRdb keeps only in-frame clones here, not all; method: immunoSEQ multiplex PCR. The sample includes about 79,000 clones, 94% seen only once; the top ten take 8.5% to 10%. Sequences were derived from CD4+ or CD8+ T cells sorted from blood, sampled in a trial of the OX40 agonist ivuxolimab. The receptors come from an adult with an advanced solid tumor such as melanoma, head and neck, liver or kidney cancer. CDR3s include the opening cysteine and the closing phenylalanine or tryptophan. A D gene is named only where the DNA matches it firmly. Size is omitted from some rows. Given values are once, few, many or a class for expanded clones.

D,J,V,size,length,DNA,CDR3
NA,TRBJ2-1,TRBV18,NA,14,TGTGCCAGCTCACCACCCGACAGTCCCAATGAGCAGTTCTTC,CASSPPDSPNEQFF
TRBD1,TRBJ1-1,TRBV2,NA,14,TGTGCCAGCGATCAAGGACAGGCCGGAACTGAAGCTTTCTTT,CASDQGQAGTEAFF
NA,TRBJ2-5,TRBV7-6,NA,14,TGTGCCAGCAGCTTATCGCTGTACCAAGAGACCCAGTACTTC,CASSLSLYQETQYF
NA,TRBJ1-6,TRBV19,once,11,TGTGCCAGTAGTGCGTCCGGGGAGAAGTACTTT,CASSASGEKYF
TRBD1,TRBJ2-7,TRBV25-1,NA,14,TGTGCCAGCAGTGAATTAGGGACAGATTACGAGCAGTACTTC,CASSELGTDYEQYF
NA,TRBJ2-7,TRBV9,NA,13,TGTGCCAGCAGCCCGGACGGATTCTACGAGCAGTACTTC,CASSPDGFYEQYF
NA,TRBJ2-7,TRBV28,NA,15,TGTGCCAGCAGACCTCTGCGTCCAAGCCAATACGAGCAGTACTTC,CASRPLRPSQYEQYF
NA,TRBJ1-2,TRBV5-6,NA,14,TGTGCCAGCAGCTTGTACCTGGGGGCCTATGGCTACACCTTC,CASSLYLGAYGYTF
NA,TRBJ1-2,TRBV19,NA,13,TGTGCCAGTAGTATACAAAGTAACTATGGCTACACCTTC,CASSIQSNYGYTF
NA,TRBJ2-2,TRBV19,NA,13,TGTGCCAGTAGTATGGCAGACGCCGGGGAGCTGTTTTTT,CASSMADAGELFF
TRBD1,TRBJ1-1,TRBV9,NA,16,TGTGCCAGCAGCGAGGGACAGATTTTCATGAACACTGAAGCTTTCTTT,CASSEGQIFMNTEAFF
NA,TRBJ2-2,TRBV7-6,NA,13,TGTGCCAGCAGCTCCCGACTCCGCCGGGAGCTGTTTTTT,CASSSRLRRELFF
NA,TRBJ1-5,TRBV19,NA,13,TGTGCCAGCCAATGGGTGGGGAATCAGCCCCAGCATTTT,CASQWVGNQPQHF
NA,TRBJ2-7,TRBV27,NA,13,TGTGCCAGCAGCCCCGGAGTGATTAGCGAGCAGTACTTC,CASSPGVISEQYF
NA,TRBJ2-3,TRBV14,once,15,TGTGCCAGCAGCCAAGAGCCGCTATACACAGATACGCAGTATTTT,CASSQEPLYTDTQYF
NA,TRBJ2-7,TRBV6-1,NA,13,TGTGCCAGCCACGGAGGGGATGTCTACGAGCAGTACTTC,CASHGGDVYEQYF
NA,TRBJ2-2,TRBV7-3,NA,13,TGTGCCAGCAGCCCCGTGGATACCGGGGAGCTGTTTTTT,CASSPVDTGELFF
TRBD2,TRBJ2-7,TRBV5-1,NA,15,TGCGCCAGCAGCAGGGGGACTAGCGGGACCTACGAGCAGTACTTC,CASSRGTSGTYEQYF
NA,TRBJ1-2,TRBV5-6,once,14,TGTGCCAGCAGCGAGGTAGGGGTGGCATATGGCTACACCTTC,CASSEVGVAYGYTF
TRBD2,TRBJ2-5,TRBV28,NA,16,TGTGCCAGCAGTTTGGGTGGTAGCGGGATGACAGAGACCCAGTACTTC,CASSLGGSGMTETQYF
NA,TRBJ2-1,TRBV6-5,NA,13,TGTGCCAGCAGTGAACTTGTCGGGCATGAGCAGTTCTTC,CASSELVGHEQFF
NA,TRBJ2-3,TRBV7-2,NA,14,TGTGCCAGCAGCCAAGGGGGGGGCACAGATACGCAGTATTTT,CASSQGGGTDTQYF
NA,TRBJ2-1,TRBV27,NA,15,TGTGCCAGCAGTAATTACTTAAGCTCCTACAATGAGCAGTTCTTC,CASSNYLSSYNEQFF
TRBD2,TRBJ2-7,TRBV5-1,NA,14,TGCGCCAGCAGCTTAACTAGCGTGACCTACGAGCAGTACTTC,CASSLTSVTYEQYF
TRBD1,TRBJ2-7,TRBV27,NA,15,TGTGCCAGCAGTTTAAATGGACAGGGATTCTACGAGCAGTACTTC,CASSLNGQGFYEQYF
TRBD2,TRBJ2-7,TRBV6-1,once,15,TGTGCCAGCAGGGGACTAGCGGGAGGGCCGTACGAGCAGTACTTC,CASRGLAGGPYEQYF
NA,TRBJ2-1,TRBV6-6,NA,15,TGTGCCAGCAGCCAACTAGTAAACTCCTACAATGAGCAGTTCTTC,CASSQLVNSYNEQFF
TRBD2,TRBJ2-7,TRBV28,NA,14,TGTGCCAGCAGCAAGACTAGCGCGAGCTACGAGCAGTACTTC,CASSKTSASYEQYF
TRBD2,TRBJ2-7,TRBV13,NA,16,TGTGCCAGCGGGATCGGGGCTAGCGGATACTCCTACGAGCAGTACTTC,CASGIGASGYSYEQYF
TRBD2,TRBJ2-1,TRBV28,NA,16,TGTGCCAGCAGTTCCCCGGGACTAGCGGATGACAATGAGCAGTTCTTC,CASSSPGLADDNEQFF
TRBD2,TRBJ2-7,TRBV27,NA,15,TGTGCCAGCACTGGCGATGGGACTAGTGGCTACGAGCAGTACTTC,CASTGDGTSGYEQYF
NA,TRBJ1-5,TRBV6-5,NA,14,TGTGCCAGCAGTCCCGTGGCGGGCAATCAGCCCCAGCATTTT,CASSPVAGNQPQHF
NA,TRBJ1-5,TRBV10-3,NA,13,TGTGCCATCGGGTCCGGGGTTAATCAGCCCCAGCATTTT,CAIGSGVNQPQHF
TRBD2,TRBJ2-3,TRBV28,NA,16,TGTGCCAGCAGTCCAGCTCTAGCGGCCCCCACAGATACGCAGTATTTT,CASSPALAAPTDTQYF
NA,TRBJ2-3,TRBV2,NA,15,TGTGCCAGCAGTGGGGGGAAGTCTAGCACAGATACGCAGTATTTT,CASSGGKSSTDTQYF
NA,TRBJ2-1,TRBV15,NA,14,TGTGCCACCAGCATGGGACGTTATAACAATGAGCAGTTCTTC,CATSMGRYNNEQFF
NA,TRBJ2-7,TRBV4-1,NA,13,TGCGCCAGCAGCCAAGCGGCGAACTACGAGCAGTACTTC,CASSQAANYEQYF
TRBD2,TRBJ2-3,TRBV28,NA,19,TGTGCCAGCAGTTTCCTTTTTCACGGGACTAGCGGGGGCACAGATACGCAGTATTTT,CASSFLFHGTSGGTDTQYF
NA,TRBJ2-1,TRBV28,NA,14,TGTGCCAGCAGTCCTATTGACACTCACAATGAGCAGTTCTTC,CASSPIDTHNEQFF
NA,TRBJ1-3,TRBV4-1,NA,17,TGCGCCAGCAGCCAAGATCCGGTTACCAGCTCTGGAAACACCATATATTTT,CASSQDPVTSSGNTIYF
NA,TRBJ2-7,TRBV7-3,NA,15,TGTGCCAGCAGTGCTGACAGATTCGGGGCCTACGAGCAGTACTTC,CASSADRFGAYEQYF
NA,TRBJ2-7,TRBV6-1,NA,15,TGTGCCAGCAGTGAAGCCCCGATCTATCGGGACGAGCAGTACTTC,CASSEAPIYRDEQYF
TRBD1,TRBJ2-4,TRBV11-2,NA,14,TGTGCCAGCAGCCCGCCGGGACAGTCTGGGCTACAGTACTTC,CASSPPGQSGLQYF
NA,TRBJ1-4,TRBV19,NA,13,TGTGCCAGTAGTATAAGGAGCTCCGAAAAACTGTTTTTT,CASSIRSSEKLFF
NA,TRBJ1-2,TRBV4-3,NA,16,TGCGCCAGCAGCCAAGGATCGGCAGGTAATCCATCTGGCTACACCTTC,CASSQGSAGNPSGYTF
TRBD2,TRBJ2-4,TRBV27,NA,15,TGTGCCAGCAGTAGACTAGCCGAGGCCAAAAACATTCAGTACTTC,CASSRLAEAKNIQYF
TRBD2,TRBJ2-5,TRBV7-2,NA,19,TGTGCCAGCAGCTTAGAAGGTCGAGGGCTAGCGGGGGGCCAAGAGACCCAGTACTTC,CASSLEGRGLAGGQETQYF